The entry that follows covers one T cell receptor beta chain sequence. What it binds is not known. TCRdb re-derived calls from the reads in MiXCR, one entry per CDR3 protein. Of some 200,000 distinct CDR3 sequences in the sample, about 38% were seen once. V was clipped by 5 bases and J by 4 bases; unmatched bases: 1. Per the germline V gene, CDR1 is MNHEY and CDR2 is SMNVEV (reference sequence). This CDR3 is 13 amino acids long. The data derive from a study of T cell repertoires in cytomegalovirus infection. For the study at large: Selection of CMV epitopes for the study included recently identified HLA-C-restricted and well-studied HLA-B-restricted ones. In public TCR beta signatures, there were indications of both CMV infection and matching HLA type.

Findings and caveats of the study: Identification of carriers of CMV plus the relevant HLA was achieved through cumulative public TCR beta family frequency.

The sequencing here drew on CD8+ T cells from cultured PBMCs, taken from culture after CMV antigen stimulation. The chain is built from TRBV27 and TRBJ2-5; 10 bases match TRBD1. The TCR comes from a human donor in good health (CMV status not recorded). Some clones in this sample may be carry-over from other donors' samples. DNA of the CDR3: TGTGCCAGCAGTGGGGACAGGGGAGAGACCCAGTACTTC. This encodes CASSGDRGETQYF.